The clone carrying this TCR beta chain was seen repeatedly, ten times or more. Its antigen is as yet unknown. The data originate from a study of CD8+CD57+ T cells in acquired aplastic anemia. Study-wide results and caveats: Levels of CD8+ Simpson's diversity were not significantly distinct in patients versus controls.

Genomic DNA, serving as template, underwent TCR beta VDJ and CDR3 profiling. In TCRdb, the reads were re-called with MiXCR into one record per CDR3 protein. The sample lists 450,000 to 600,000 distinct CDR3 sequences, around 32% occurring once. Previously, flow cytometry had revealed CD8+CD57+ cell expansion in the patients chosen for sequencing. CDR1 is KGHDR, CDR2 SFDVKD, per germline. The CDR3 length is 13 residues. V was trimmed by 2 bases and J by 9 bases, leaving 12 bases between them. This sequence joins TRBV24-1 and TRBJ2-5; possible D gene TRBD2, 6 bases. The source of this sequence is a human donor with aplastic anemia. What was sequenced was sorted CD4+, CD8+, or CD8+CD57+ T cells (not recorded which) from PBMCs. CDR3 loop: CATSDSGDRAQYF. CDR3 nucleotide sequence: TGTGCCACCAGTGATTCGGGGGATAGGGCCCAGTACTTC.